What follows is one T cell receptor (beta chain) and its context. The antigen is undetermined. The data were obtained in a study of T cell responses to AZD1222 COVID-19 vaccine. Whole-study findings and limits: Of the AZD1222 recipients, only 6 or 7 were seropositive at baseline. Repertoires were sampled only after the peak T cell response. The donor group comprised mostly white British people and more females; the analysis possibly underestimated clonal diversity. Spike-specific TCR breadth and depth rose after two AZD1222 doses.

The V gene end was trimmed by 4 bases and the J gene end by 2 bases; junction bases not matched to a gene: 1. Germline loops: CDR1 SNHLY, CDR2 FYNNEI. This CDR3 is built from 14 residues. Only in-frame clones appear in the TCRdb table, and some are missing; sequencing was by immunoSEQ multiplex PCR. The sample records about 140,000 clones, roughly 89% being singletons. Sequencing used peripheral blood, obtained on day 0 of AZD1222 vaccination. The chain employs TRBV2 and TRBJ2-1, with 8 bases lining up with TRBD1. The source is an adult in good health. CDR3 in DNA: TGTGCCAGCAGTGCGGACAGGGCCTACAATGAGCAGTTCTTC. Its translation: CASSADRAYNEQFF.